This T cell receptor beta chain is drawn from a study of cytomegalovirus exposure and HLA in healthy donors. The CDR3 length is 16 residues. V dropped 0 bases and J dropped 5 bases, with 14 bases sitting between them. CDR1 KGHSH and CDR2 LQKENI come from the germline V gene. PCR was performed using 60 Vbeta and 13 Jbeta primers. Method: immunoSEQ multiplex PCR; TCRdb's copy keeps in-frame clones and lacks some. The sample totals approximately 45,000 clones. The chain recombines TRBV18 with TRBJ2-1; D might be TRBD2 (5 bases). The receptor's source is a woman between 35 and 50 years old in good health and CMV-seronegative. Specimen: PBMCs. This CDR3 reads CASSPPKASRDNEQFF. As DNA, the CDR3 is TGTGCCAGCTCACCACCGAAGGCTAGCCGGGACAATGAGCAGTTCTTC.